The sequence of this T cell receptor beta chain was determined in a study of tumor and adjacent non-tumor tissue in lung cancer. TCRbeta libraries were built with three rounds of nested PCR, modified from ARM-PCR. MiXCR was run by TCRdb on the multiplex PCR reads, yielding one entry per CDR3 protein. The sample consists of over 110,000 distinct CDR3 sequences, 60% to 70% of them appearing once. As regards this clonotype: The germline gene is not matched at one end of the junction; a read error may be the cause.

This CDR3 has 12 residues. Germline V gene sequence: CDR1 MNHEY, CDR2 SVGAGI. The template was RNA from unsorted bulk tissue. The chain links TRBV6-5 to TRBJ1-5; 7 nucleotides align to TRBD1. The receptor comes from a man aged 60 to 69 with small cell lung cancer. Sequenced input: lung tumor tissue. The CDR3 protein is CASRQGGQPQHF. CDR3 coding DNA: TGTGCCAGCAGGCAGGGGGGGCAGCCCCAGCACTTT.